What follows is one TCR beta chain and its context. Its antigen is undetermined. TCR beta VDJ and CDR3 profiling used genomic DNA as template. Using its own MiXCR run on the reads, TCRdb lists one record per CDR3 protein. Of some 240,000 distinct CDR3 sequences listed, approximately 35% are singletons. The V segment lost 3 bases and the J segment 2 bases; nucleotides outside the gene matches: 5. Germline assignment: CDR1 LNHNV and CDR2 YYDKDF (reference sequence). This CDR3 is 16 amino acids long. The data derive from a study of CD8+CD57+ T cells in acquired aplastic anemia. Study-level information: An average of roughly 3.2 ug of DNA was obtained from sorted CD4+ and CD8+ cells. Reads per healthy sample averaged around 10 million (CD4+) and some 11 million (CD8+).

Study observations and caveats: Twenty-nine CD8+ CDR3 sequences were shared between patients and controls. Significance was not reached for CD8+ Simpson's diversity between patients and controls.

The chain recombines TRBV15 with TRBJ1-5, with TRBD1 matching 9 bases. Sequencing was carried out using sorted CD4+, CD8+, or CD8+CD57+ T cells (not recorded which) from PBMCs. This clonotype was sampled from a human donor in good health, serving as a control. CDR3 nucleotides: TGTGCCACCAGCAGGACAGGGGGGGGTTGCAATCAGCCCCAGCATTTT. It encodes CATSRTGGGCNQPQHF.